The source of this T cell receptor (beta chain) is a study of blood T cell repertoires in COVID-19. Background on the study: Specimens from acute and convalescent COVID-19 originated in the United States, Italy and Spain. Sample material is recorded as cDNA or gDNA derived from T cells, B-cell-depleted T cells, or PBMCs.

How the authors handled the data: Amplified reference gene primers provided the basis for estimating nucleated cell counts. This table comes from immunoSEQ multiplex PCR, and its TCRdb copy is limited to in-frame clones, with some not included. D and trimming were read from the DNA, whereas the V and J calls and clone size are those reported in that table. Of some 70,000 clones listed, 85% to 90% are singletons. The CDR3 covers 14 residues. The V end was cut by 5 bases, the J end by 2 bases, with 11 bases between. Germline CDR1 and CDR2: SEHNR and FQNEAQ (reference sequence). The chain carries TRBV7-9 and TRBJ2-3; D is uncertain. The sequence came from a woman of 80 years or more with active COVID-19. Specimen: peripheral blood. The CDR3 region is CASSPSSLTDTQYF. For the CDR3, the DNA is TGTGCCAGCAGCCCCTCAAGCCTCACAGATACGCAGTATTTT.